A single sample gave rise to the 18 T cell receptor beta chains below, sequenced in a study of Graves' ophthalmopathy and Graves' hyperthyroidism. RNA served as the template for amplifying TCR beta CDR3 regions. The workflow started with a first-round RT-PCR run with HTBI primers and then moved on to a second-round multiplex PCR. MiXCR, applied by TCRdb to the multiplex PCR reads, yields one record per CDR3 protein. There are around 660,000 distinct CDR3 sequences in the sample; roughly two fifths occur only once, and 2.5% to 3.5% lies in the top ten. Sample: peripheral blood. The source is an adult man with Graves' ophthalmopathy.

With respect to this clonotype: A much bigger clone sits one base away, suggesting this may be a read error. The J gene is TRBJ2-6, the V gene TRBV25-1; D remains unclear. The CDR3 consists of 13 residues. V shed 10 bases and J shed 3 bases, with 10 bases lying between them. The germline V gene has CDR1 MGHDK and CDR2 SYGVNS. The CDR3 DNA reads as TGTGCCATCCGACGGGTTGGGGCCAACGTCCTGACTTTC. Residues: CAIRRVGANVLTF.

The chain is built from TRBV10-3 and TRBJ2-5, with 11 bases identical to TRBD2. V lost 2 bases to trimming and J lost 4 bases; unmatched junction nucleotides: 6. CDR1 and CDR2 from the germline V gene are ENHRY and SYGVKD. The CDR3 runs to 16 residues. Written as DNA, the CDR3 is TGTGCCATCAGTGAGACTAGCGGGAGCGTTCTAGAGACCCAGTACTTC. Its protein product is CAISETSGSVLETQYF.

This clonotype turned up a few times. The junction departs from the called germline gene at one end, perhaps through a read error. The chain couples TRBV7-9 to TRBJ1-1; D is uncertain. Per the germline V gene, CDR1 is SEHNR and CDR2 is FQNEAQ (reference sequence). The CDR3 length is 14 residues. This CDR3 reads CASSSPVKNTEASF. In nucleotides, the CDR3 is TGTGCCAGCAGCTCACCGGTCAAGAACACTGAAGCTTCCTTT.

As to this clonotype: A much larger clone is a single base away; this may be a read error. The rearrangement joins TRBV19 to TRBJ1-2; unclear D gene. The CDR3 extends over 16 amino acids. Between the trimmed V and J ends, which lost 0 bases and 3 bases, there was a span of 14 bases. Germline V CDR1 and CDR2: LNHDA, SQIVND (reference sequence). DNA of the CDR3: TGTGCCAGTAGTATAGATCGGGTACACCTCGACTATGGCTACACCTTC. As protein: CASSIDRVHLDYGYTF.

This clonotype was recorded once. Written as DNA, the CDR3 is TGTGCCATCAGTGAGGGGACAGGGGGGCGAGAGACCCAGTACTTC. Translating it yields CAISEGTGGRETQYF. The chain carries TRBV10-3 and TRBJ2-5, with TRBD1 matching over 11 bases. Germline CDR1 and CDR2: ENHRY and SYGVKD. This CDR3 spans 15 amino acids. V lost 2 bases and J lost 4; bases outside the gene matches: 3.

This clonotype was recorded once. The J gene is TRBJ1-1, the V gene TRBV20-1; D perhaps matches TRBD1 (6 bases). Trimming cost V 3 bases and J 1 base, with 12 bases left between them. This CDR3 region has 14 residues. Germline lookup yields CDR1 DFQATT and CDR2 SNEGSKA (reference sequence). This CDR3 is CSARRGQGNTEAFF. The DNA of the CDR3 is TGCAGTGCTAGGCGGGGGCAGGGGAACACTGAAGCTTTCTTT.

This clonotype was counted only a few times. The chain recombines TRBV7-8 with TRBJ1-2, with D tentatively TRBD1 (6 bases). V gave up 5 bases and J gave up 6 bases, with 22 bases separating them. The CDR3 covers 16 residues. From germline, CDR1 is SGHVS and CDR2 FQNEAQ. Written as DNA, the CDR3 is TGTGCCAGCAGCCAGACAGTAAGGGGGGGATTTGATGGCTACACCTTC. This codes for CASSQTVRGGFDGYTF. Drawing the rest from reference TRBV7-8 and TRBJ1-2, the complete variable domain is GAGVSQSPRYKVAKRGQDVALRCDPISGHVSLFWYQQALGQGPEFLTYFQNEAQLDKSGLPSDRFFAERPEGSVSTLKIQRTQQEDSAVYLCASSQTVRGGFDGYTFGSGTRLTVV.

As concerns this clonotype: The junction differs from germline at one of its ends, possibly a read error. The chain links TRBV20-1 to TRBJ1-4, with D maybe TRBD1 (5 bases). Germline V gives CDR1 DFQATT, CDR2 SNEGSKA (reference sequence). The CDR3 has 15 amino acids. The CDR3: CSAHPRGSANGKLFF. The CDR3 nucleotides read TGCAGTGCCCATCCGAGGGGCAGCGCTAATGGAAAACTGTTTTTT.

Details on this clonotype: One end of the junction does not line up with germline, which may come from a read error. The DNA of the CDR3 is TGCAGCGCATCACTAGCGGAAACAACCCCTGGGGTCTTC. It specifies CSASLAETTPGVF. The chain uses TRBV29-1 and TRBJ2-5; the match to TRBD2 covers 8 bases. This CDR3 is built from 13 residues. The germline V gene encodes CDR1 SQVTM and CDR2 ANQGSEA. Supplemented by reference TRBV29-1 and TRBJ2-5, the full variable domain reads SAVISQKPSRDICQRGTSLTIQCQVDSQVTMMFWYRQQPGQSLTLIATANQGSEATYESGFVIDKFPISRPNLTFSTLTVSNMSPEDSSIYLCSASLAETTPGVFGPGTRLLVL.

This clonotype appeared a few times. This chain connects TRBV7-2 to TRBJ2-3; TRBD1 agrees at 9 bases. Per the germline V gene, CDR1 is SGHTA and CDR2 is FQGNSA. J was trimmed by 1 base and V by 4 bases; bases with no gene match: 6. The CDR3 sequence is 16 residues long. Here the CDR3 reads CASSSWDRVGTDTQYF. The CDR3 DNA sequence: TGTGCCAGCAGCTCGTGGGACAGGGTTGGCACAGATACGCAGTATTTT. The whole variable domain, remainder taken from reference TRBV7-2 and TRBJ2-3, is GAGVSQSPSNKVTEKGKDVELRCDPISGHTALYWYRQSLGQGLEFLIYFQGNSAPDKSGLPSDRFSAERTGGSVSTLTIQRTQQEDSAVYLCASSSWDRVGTDTQYFGPGTRLTVL.

This chain uses TRBV7-2 with TRBJ1-6; D uncertain. Trimming shortened V by 5 bases and J by 7 bases, and 15 bases separated the two germline ends. Germline V gene lookup returns CDR1 SGHTA and CDR2 FQGNSA. The CDR3 runs 15 residues. The CDR3 coding sequence is TGTGCCAGCAGCCCGGGTGGGGTGCCGAATTCACCCCTCCACTTT. It translates to CASSPGGVPNSPLHF.

This clonotype was counted at least ten times. This chain connects TRBV14 to TRBJ2-5; D is perhaps TRBD2 (5 bases). The CDR3 is made up of 15 amino acids. Germline CDR1 and CDR2: SGHDN and FVKESK. Trimming removed 1 base at V and 5 bases at J, with 14 bases between. CDR3 bases: TGTGCCAGCAGCCAAGTTGGGTCCCCGGGGGAGACCCAGTACTTC. It encodes CASSQVGSPGETQYF. Using reference TRBV14 and TRBJ2-5 for the parts outside the CDR3, the full variable domain is EAGVTQFPSHSVIEKGQTVTLRCDPISGHDNLYWYRRVMGKEIKFLLHFVKESKQDESGMPNNRFLAERTGGTYSTLKVQPAELEDSGVYFCASSQVGSPGETQYFGPGTRLLVL.

A few counts support this clonotype. CDR3 bases: TGTGCCAGCTCACCAGCTCAGTCTGGTGGCTACACCTTC. Residues: CASSPAQSGGYTF. The chain combines TRBV19 with TRBJ1-2; D ambiguous. CDR3 length: 13 amino acids. The V and J ends lost 9 bases and 7 bases respectively, with 18 bases between them. Per the germline V gene, CDR1 is LNHDA and CDR2 is SQIVND (reference sequence).

This clonotype showed up many times. This chain joins TRBV12-3 or TRBV12-4 and TRBJ1-5, with 7 bases that match TRBD1. V dropped 6 bases and J dropped 5; count of bases not matched to a gene: 4. This CDR3 comprises 13 residues. DNA for the CDR3: TGTGCCAGCAGACATCAGGGGGATCAGCCCCAGCATTTT. This translates into CASRHQGDQPQHF.

This clonotype was counted many times. CDR3: CASSQRGTEAFF. The DNA of the CDR3 is TGTGCCAGCAGCCAGAGGGGGACTGAAGCTTTCTTT. The chain joins TRBV7-9 to TRBJ1-1, with a weak D call TRBD1 (6 bases). Trimming took 5 bases from V and 5 from J, leaving 9 bases between them. The V gene's germline CDR1 is SEHNR and CDR2 FQNEAQ (reference sequence). This CDR3 comprises 12 residues.

This clonotype has a single count. This chain joins TRBV29-1 and TRBJ1-1; unclear D gene. The CDR3 runs to 12 residues. The germline gives CDR1 SQVTM, CDR2 ANQGSEA. Trimming took off 7 bases at V and 4 bases at J, with 13 bases between the two ends. CDR3 in amino acids: CSDGRLGTEAFF. The DNA for the CDR3 is TGCAGCGACGGAAGGTTGGGCACTGAAGCTTTCTTT. The variable domain in full, with the rest retrieved from reference TRBV29-1 and TRBJ1-1, is SAVISQKPSRDICQRGTSLTIQCQVDSQVTMMFWYRQQPGQSLTLIATANQGSEATYESGFVIDKFPISRPNLTFSTLTVSNMSPEDSSIYLCSDGRLGTEAFFGQGTRLTVV.

The chain combines TRBV27 with TRBJ2-7; D is unclear. With 2 bases removed from V and 3 bases from J, the gap between germline ends came to 8 bases. There are 13 residues in the CDR3. Per the germline V gene, CDR1 is MNHEY and CDR2 is SMNVEV (reference sequence). CDR3: CASSLVEDYEQYF. The CDR3 DNA is TGTGCCAGCAGTTTAGTGGAAGACTACGAGCAGTACTTC.

V and J are TRBV27 and TRBJ2-7; D perhaps matches TRBD2 (5 bases). Looked up from germline, CDR1 is MNHEY and CDR2 is SMNVEV (reference sequence). Trimming removed 5 bases at V and 1 base at J, with 12 bases between. The CDR3 has 14 residues. CDR3 bases: TGTGCCAGCAGTCTAGAGGGATTTTCCTACGAGCAGTACTTC. Its translation: CASSLEGFSYEQYF.